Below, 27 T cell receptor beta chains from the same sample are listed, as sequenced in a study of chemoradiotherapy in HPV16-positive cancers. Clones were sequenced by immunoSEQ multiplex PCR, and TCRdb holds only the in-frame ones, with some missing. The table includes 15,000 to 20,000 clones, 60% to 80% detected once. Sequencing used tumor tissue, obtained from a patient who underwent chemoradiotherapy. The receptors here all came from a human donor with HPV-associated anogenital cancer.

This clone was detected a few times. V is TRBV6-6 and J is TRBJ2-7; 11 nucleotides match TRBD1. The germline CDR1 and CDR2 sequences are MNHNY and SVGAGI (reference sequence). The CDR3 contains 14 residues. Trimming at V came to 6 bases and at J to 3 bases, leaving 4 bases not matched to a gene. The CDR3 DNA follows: TGTGCCAGCAGGGCCGGGACAGGGGGCTACGAGCAGTACTTC. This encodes CASRAGTGGYEQYF.

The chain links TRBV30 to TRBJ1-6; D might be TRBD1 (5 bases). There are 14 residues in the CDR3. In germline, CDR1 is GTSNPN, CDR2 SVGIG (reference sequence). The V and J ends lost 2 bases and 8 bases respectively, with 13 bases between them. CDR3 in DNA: TGTGCCTGGAGTTCGTACCGGGGGGATTCACCCCTCCACTTT. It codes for CAWSSYRGDSPLHF.

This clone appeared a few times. The CDR3 here is CSAGGGWGMNTEAFF. The CDR3 bases are TGCAGCGCGGGTGGTGGCTGGGGTATGAACACTGAAGCTTTCTTT. The chain employs TRBV29-1 and TRBJ1-1; D is ambiguous. This CDR3 comprises 15 residues. CDR1 and CDR2 from the germline V gene are SQVTM and ANQGSEA. V was trimmed by 7 bases and J by 0 bases, leaving 18 bases between them.

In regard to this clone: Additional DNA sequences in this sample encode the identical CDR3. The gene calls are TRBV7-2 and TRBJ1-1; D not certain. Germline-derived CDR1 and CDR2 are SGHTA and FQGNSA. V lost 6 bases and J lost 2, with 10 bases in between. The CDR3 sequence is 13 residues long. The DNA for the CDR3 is TGTGCCAGCAGTCTTTCGGTAAACACTGAAGCTTTCTTT. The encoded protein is CASSLSVNTEAFF.

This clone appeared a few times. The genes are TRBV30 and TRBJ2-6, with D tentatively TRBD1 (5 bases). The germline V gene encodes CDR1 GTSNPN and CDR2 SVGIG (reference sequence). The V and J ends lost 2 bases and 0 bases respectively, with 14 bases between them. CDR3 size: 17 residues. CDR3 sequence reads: CAWSTTDTSSGANVLTF. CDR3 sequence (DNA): TGTGCCTGGAGTACCACGGACACCTCCTCTGGGGCCAACGTCCTGACTTTC.

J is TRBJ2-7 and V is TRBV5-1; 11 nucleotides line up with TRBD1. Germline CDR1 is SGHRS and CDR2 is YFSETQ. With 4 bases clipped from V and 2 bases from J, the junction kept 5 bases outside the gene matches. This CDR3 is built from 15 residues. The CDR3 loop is CASSPGGQGAYEQYF. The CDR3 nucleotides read TGCGCCAGCAGCCCGGGGGGACAGGGGGCCTACGAGCAGTACTTC. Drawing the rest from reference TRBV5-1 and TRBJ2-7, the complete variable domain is KAGVTQTPRYLIKTRGQQVTLSCSPISGHRSVSWYQQTPGQGLQFLFEYFSETQRNKGNFPGRFSGRQFSNSRSEMNVSTLELGDSALYLCASSPGGQGAYEQYFGPGTRLTVT.

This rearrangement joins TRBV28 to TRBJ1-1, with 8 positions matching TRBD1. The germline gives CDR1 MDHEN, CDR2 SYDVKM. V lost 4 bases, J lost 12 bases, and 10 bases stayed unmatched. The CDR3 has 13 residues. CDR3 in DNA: TGTGCCAGCAGTTCGACAGGGGCCCCCGGGACTTTCTTT. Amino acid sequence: CASSSTGAPGTFF.

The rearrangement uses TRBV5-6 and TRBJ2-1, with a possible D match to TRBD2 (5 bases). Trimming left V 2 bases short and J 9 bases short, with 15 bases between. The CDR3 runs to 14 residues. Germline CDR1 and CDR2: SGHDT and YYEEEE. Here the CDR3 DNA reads TGTGCCAGCAGCTTTGAGTATTCCCGGGGTGAGCAGTTCTTC. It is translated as CASSFEYSRGEQFF.

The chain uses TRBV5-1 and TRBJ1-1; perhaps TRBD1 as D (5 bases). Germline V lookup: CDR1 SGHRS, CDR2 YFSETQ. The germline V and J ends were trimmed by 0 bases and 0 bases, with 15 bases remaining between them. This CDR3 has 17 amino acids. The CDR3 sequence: CASSLVGTGIMNTEAFF. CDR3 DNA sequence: TGCGCCAGCAGCTTGGTCGGGACGGGGATCATGAACACTGAAGCTTTCTTT. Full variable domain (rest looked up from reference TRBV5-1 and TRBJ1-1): KAGVTQTPRYLIKTRGQQVTLSCSPISGHRSVSWYQQTPGQGLQFLFEYFSETQRNKGNFPGRFSGRQFSNSRSEMNVSTLELGDSALYLCASSLVGTGIMNTEAFFGQGTRLTVV.

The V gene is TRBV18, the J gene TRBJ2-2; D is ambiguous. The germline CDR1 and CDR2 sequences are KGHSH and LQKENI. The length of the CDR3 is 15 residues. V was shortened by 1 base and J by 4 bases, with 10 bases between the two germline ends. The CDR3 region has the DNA TGTGCCAGCTCACCACGTACTATTACCACCGGGGAGCTGTTTTTT. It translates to CASSPRTITTGELFF.

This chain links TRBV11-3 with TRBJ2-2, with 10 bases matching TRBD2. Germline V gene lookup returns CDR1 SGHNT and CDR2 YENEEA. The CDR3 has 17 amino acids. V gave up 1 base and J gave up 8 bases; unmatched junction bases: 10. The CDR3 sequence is CASSLGDYGLAEGELFF. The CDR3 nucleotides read TGTGCCAGCAGCTTAGGAGACTACGGACTAGCGGAAGGGGAGCTGTTTTTT.

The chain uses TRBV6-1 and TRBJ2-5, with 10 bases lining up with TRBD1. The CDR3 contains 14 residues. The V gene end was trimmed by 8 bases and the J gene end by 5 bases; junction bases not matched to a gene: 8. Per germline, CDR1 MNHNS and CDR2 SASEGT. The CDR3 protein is CASGRQGARETQYF. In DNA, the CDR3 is TGTGCCAGCGGGCGACAGGGGGCGCGGGAGACCCAGTACTTC.

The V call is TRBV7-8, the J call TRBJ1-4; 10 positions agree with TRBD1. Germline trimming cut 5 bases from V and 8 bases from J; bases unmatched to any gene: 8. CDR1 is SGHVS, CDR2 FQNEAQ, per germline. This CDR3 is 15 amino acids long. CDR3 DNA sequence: TGTGCCAGCAGCAGTCGGGACAGGGGAGGAGAAAAACTGTTTTTT. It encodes CASSSRDRGGEKLFF.

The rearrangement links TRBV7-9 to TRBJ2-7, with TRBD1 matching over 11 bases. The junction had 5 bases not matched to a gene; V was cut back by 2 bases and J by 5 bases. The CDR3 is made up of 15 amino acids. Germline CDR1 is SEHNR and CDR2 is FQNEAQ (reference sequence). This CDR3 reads CASSLMGQGGNEQYF. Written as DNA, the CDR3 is TGTGCCAGCAGCTTAATGGGACAGGGGGGGAACGAGCAGTACTTC.

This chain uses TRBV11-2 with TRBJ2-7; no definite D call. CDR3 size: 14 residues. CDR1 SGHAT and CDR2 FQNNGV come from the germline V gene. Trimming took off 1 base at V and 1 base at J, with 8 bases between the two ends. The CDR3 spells CASSLAVGSYEQYF. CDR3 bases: TGTGCCAGCAGCTTAGCTGTTGGTTCCTACGAGCAGTACTTC.

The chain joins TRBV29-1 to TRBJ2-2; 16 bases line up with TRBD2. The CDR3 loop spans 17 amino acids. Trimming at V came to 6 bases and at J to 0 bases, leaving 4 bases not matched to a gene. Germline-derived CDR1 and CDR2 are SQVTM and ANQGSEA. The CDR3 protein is CSVGGLAGGTNTGELFF. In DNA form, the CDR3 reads TGCAGCGTAGGGGGACTAGCGGGAGGGACGAACACCGGGGAGCTGTTTTTT.

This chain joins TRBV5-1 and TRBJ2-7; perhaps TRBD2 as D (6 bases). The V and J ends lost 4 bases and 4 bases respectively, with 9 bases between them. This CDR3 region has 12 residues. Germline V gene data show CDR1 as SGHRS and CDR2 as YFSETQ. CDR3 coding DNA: TGCGCCAGCAGCCCGGGACTTTACGAGCAGTACTTC. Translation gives CASSPGLYEQYF.

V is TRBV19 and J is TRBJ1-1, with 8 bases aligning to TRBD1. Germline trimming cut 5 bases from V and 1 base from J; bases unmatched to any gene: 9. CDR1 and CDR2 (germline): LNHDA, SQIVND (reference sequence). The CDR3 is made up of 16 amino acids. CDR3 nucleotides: TGTGCCAGTAGTGGTAGTAAAGGGACAGGGAACACTGAAGCTTTCTTT. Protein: CASSGSKGTGNTEAFF.

In DNA, the CDR3 is TGTGCCACCAGCAGAGGACTGGGCGGGGGGGCCTATGAGCAGTTCTTC. This gives the protein CATSRGLGGGAYEQFF. The genes are TRBV15 and TRBJ2-1; 9 bases match TRBD2. Trimming took 1 base from V and 8 from J; bases not matched to a gene: 9. The germline CDR1 and CDR2 sequences are LNHNV and YYDKDF (reference sequence). This CDR3 has 16 amino acids.

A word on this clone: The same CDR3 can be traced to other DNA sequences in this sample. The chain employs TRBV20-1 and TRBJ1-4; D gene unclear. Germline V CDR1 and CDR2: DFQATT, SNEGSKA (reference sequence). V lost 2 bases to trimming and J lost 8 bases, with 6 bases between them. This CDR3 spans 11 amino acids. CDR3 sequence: CSARIAEKLFF. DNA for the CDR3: TGCAGTGCTAGAATCGCCGAAAAACTGTTTTTT.

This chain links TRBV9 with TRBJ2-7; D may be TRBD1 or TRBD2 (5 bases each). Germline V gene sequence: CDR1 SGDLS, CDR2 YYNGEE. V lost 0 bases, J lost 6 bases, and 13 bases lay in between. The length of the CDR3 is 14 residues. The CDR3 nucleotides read TGTGCCAGCAGCGTAGGTCCCGAGGGGTCCGAGCAGTACTTC. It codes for CASSVGPEGSEQYF.

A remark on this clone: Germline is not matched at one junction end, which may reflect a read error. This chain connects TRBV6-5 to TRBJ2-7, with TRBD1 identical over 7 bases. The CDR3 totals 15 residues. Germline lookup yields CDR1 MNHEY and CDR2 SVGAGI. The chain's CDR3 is CASSHTAHSIGGQDF. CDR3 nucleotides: TGTGCCAGCAGCCACACGGCCCACAGTATTGGCGGACAGGACTTC.

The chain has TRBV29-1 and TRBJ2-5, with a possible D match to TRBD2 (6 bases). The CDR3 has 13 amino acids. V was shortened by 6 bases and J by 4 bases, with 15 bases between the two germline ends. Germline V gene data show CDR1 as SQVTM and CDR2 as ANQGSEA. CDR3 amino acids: CSVGGGIGETQYF. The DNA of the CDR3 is TGCAGCGTCGGTGGGGGGATAGGAGAGACCCAGTACTTC.

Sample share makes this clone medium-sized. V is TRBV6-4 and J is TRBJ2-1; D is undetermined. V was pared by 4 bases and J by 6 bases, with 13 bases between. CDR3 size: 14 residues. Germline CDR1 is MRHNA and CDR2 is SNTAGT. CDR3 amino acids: CASSVWVGANEQFF. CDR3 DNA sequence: TGTGCCAGCAGTGTTTGGGTGGGTGCCAATGAGCAGTTCTTC.

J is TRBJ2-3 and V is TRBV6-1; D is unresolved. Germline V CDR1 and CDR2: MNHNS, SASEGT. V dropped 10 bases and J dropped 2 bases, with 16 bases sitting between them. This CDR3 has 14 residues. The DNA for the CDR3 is TGTGCCACTGTAAGGGCAATCCACACAGATACGCAGTATTTT. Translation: CATVRAIHTDTQYF.

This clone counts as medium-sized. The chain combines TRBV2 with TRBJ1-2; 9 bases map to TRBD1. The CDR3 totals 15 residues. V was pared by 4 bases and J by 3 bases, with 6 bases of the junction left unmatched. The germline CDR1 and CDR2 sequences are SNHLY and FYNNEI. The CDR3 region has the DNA TGTGCCAGCAGTGGCCGGGACAGGGTTTACTATGGCTACACCTTC. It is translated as CASSGRDRVYYGYTF. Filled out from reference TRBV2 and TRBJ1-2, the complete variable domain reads EPEVTQTPSHQVTQMGQEVILRCVPISNHLYFYWYRQILGQKVEFLVSFYNNEISEKSEIFDDQFSVERPDGSNFTLKIRSTKLEDSAMYFCASSGRDRVYYGYTFGSGTRLTVV.

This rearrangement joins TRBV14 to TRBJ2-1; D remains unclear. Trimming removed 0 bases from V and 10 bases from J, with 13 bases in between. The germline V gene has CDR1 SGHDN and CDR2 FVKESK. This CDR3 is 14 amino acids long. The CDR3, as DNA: TGTGCCAGCAGCCAAGATTCCCCCCTGGGGGAGCAGTTCTTC. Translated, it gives CASSQDSPLGEQFF.